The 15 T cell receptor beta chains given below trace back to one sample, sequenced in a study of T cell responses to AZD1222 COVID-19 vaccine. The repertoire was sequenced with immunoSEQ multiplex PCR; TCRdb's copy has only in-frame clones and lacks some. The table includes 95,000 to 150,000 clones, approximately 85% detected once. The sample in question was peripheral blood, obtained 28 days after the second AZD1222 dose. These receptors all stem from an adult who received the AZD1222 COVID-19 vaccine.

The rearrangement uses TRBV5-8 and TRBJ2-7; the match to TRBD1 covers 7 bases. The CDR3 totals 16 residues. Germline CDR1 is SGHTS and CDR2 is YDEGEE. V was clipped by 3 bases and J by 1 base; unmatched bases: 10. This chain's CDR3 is CASSSPTGSGSYEQYF. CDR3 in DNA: TGTGCCAGCAGCTCGCCGACAGGGTCAGGTTCCTACGAGCAGTACTTC.

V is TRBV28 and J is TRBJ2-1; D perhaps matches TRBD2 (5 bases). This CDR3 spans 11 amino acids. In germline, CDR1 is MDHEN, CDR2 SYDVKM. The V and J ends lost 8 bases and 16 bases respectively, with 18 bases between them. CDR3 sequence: CASGTLEGGFF. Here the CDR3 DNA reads TGTGCCAGCGGAACACTAGAAGGAGGCTTCTTC. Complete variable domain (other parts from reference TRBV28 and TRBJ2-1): DVKVTQSSRYLVKRTGEKVFLECVQDMDHENMFWYRQDPGLGLRLIYFSYDVKMKEKGDIPEGYSVSREKKERFSLILESASTNQTSMYLCASGTLEGGFFGPGTRLTVL.

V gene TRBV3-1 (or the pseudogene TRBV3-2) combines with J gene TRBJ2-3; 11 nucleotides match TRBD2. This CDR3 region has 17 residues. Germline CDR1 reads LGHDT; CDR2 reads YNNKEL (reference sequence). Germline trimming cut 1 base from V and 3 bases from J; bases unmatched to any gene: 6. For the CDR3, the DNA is TGTGCCAGCAGCCAAGTAGCGGGGGGGCTGGGGACAGATACGCAGTATTTT. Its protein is CASSQVAGGLGTDTQYF.

The CDR3 reads CASSSRTGAYYNEQFF. The CDR3 DNA sequence: TGTGCCAGCAGCTCCCGGACAGGGGCATACTACAATGAGCAGTTCTTC. The chain uses TRBV11-3 and TRBJ2-1, with 9 bases aligning to TRBD1. V trimming: 4 bases; J trimming: 3 bases; junction bases outside the gene matches: 7. This CDR3 has 16 amino acids. Germline CDR1 is SGHNT and CDR2 is YENEEA.

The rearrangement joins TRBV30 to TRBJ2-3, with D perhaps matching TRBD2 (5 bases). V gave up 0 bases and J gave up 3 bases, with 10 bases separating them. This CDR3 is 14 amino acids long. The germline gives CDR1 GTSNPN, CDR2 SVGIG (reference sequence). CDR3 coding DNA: TGTGCCTGGAGTGTGACCGGGATAACAGATACGCAGTATTTT. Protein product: CAWSVTGITDTQYF.

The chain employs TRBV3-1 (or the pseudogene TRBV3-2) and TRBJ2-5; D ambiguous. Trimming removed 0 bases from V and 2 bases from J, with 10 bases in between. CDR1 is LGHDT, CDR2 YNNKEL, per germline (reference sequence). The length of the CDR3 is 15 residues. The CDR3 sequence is CASSQDWASQETQYF. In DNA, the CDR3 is TGTGCCAGCAGCCAAGATTGGGCTAGTCAAGAGACCCAGTACTTC.

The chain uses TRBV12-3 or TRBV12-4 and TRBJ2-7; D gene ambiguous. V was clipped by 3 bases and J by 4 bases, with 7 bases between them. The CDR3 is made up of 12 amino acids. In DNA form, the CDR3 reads TGTGCCAGCAGTTTGCACCCATACGAGCAGTACTTC. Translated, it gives CASSLHPYEQYF.

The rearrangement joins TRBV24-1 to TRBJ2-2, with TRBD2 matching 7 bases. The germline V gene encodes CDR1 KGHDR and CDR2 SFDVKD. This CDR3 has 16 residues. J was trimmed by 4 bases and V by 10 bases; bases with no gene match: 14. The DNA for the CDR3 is TGTGCCACGAATACCGAAATGGGAGGGTCCACCGGGGAGCTGTTTTTT. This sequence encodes CATNTEMGGSTGELFF.

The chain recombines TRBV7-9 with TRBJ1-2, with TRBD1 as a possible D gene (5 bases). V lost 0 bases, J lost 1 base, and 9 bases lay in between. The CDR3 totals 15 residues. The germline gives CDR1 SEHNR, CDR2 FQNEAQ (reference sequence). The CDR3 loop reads CASSLAGEDNYGYTF. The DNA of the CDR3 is TGTGCCAGCAGCTTAGCAGGGGAAGATAACTATGGCTACACCTTC.

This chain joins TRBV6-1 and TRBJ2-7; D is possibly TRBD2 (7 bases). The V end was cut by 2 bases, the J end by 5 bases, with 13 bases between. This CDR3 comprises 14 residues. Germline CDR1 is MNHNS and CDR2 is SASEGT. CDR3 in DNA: TGTGCCAGCAGTGAACTCCGCGGGGGCAACGAGCAGTACTTC. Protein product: CASSELRGGNEQYF.

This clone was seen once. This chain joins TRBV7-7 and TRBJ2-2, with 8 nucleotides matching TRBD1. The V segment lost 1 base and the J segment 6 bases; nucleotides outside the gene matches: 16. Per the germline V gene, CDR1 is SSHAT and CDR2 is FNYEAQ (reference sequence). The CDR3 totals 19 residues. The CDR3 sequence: CASSLDARSGTGQAGELFF. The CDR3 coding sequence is TGTGCCAGCAGCTTAGACGCCCGTTCCGGGACAGGTCAGGCCGGGGAGCTGTTTTTT.

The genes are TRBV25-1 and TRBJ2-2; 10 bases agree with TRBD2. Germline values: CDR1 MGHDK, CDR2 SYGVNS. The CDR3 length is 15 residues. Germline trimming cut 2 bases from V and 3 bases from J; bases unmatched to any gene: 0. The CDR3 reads CASSELAGDTGELFF. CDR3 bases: TGTGCCAGCAGTGAACTAGCGGGGGACACCGGGGAGCTGTTTTTT.

CDR3 DNA: TGTGCCAGCAGTTTCCGGGGGGCCTATGGCTACACCTTC. It codes for CASSFRGAYGYTF. The chain links TRBV27 to TRBJ1-2, with D perhaps TRBD1 (6 bases). Germline lookup yields CDR1 MNHEY and CDR2 SMNVEV (reference sequence). The CDR3 has 13 residues. Deletions cut 3 bases from V and 4 bases from J, with 9 bases between.

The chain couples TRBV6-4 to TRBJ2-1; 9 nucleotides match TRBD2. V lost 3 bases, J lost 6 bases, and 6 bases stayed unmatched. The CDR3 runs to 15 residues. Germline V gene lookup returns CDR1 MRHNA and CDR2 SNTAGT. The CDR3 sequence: CASSDGGTSINEQFF. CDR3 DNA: TGTGCCAGCAGTGATGGTGGGACTAGCATCAATGAGCAGTTCTTC.

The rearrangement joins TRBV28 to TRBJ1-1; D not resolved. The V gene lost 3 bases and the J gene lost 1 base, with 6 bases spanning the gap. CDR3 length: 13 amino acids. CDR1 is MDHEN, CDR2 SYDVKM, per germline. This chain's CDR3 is CASSLVPNTEAFF. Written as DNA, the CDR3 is TGTGCCAGCAGTTTGGTCCCGAACACTGAAGCTTTCTTT.